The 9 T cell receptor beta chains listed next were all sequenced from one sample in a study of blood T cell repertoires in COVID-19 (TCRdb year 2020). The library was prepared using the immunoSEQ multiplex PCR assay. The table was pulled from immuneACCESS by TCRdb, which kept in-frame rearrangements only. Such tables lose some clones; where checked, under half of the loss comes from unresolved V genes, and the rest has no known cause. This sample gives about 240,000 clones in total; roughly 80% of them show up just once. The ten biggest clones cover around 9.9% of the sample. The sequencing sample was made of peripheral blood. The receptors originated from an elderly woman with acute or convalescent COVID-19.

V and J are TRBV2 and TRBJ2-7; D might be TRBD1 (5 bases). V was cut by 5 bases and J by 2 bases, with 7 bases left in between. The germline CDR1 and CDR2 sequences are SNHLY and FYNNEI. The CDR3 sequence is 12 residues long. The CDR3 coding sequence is TGTGCCAGCAGTCCGGACACCTACGAGCAGTACTTC. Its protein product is CASSPDTYEQYF.

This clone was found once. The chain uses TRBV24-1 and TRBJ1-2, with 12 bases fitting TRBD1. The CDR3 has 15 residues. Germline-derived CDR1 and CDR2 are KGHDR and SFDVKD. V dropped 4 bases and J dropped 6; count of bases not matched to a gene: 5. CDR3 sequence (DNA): TGTGCCACCAGTGAGGGGACAGGGGGCGTTGATGGCTACACCTTC. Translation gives CATSEGTGGVDGYTF.

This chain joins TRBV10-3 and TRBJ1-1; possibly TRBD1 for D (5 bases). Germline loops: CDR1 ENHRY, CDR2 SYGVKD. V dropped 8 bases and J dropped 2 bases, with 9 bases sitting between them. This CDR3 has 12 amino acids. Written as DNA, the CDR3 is TGTGCCATCTCGACAGATAACACTGAAGCTTTCTTT. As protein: CAISTDNTEAFF.

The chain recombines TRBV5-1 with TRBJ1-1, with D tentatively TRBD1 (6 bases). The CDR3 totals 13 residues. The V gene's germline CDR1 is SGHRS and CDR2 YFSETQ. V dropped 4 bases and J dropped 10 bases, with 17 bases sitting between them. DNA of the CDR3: TGCGCCAGCAGCGGGGGGGGCCCGACGGGAGCTTTCTTT. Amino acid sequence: CASSGGGPTGAFF.

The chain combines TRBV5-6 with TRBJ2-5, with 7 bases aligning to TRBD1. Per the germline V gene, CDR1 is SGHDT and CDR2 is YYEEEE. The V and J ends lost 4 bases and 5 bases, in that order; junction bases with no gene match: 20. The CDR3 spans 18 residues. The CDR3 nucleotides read TGTGCCAGCAGCCCGTACCCGGGACAGAGGGTTGGTTCGGAGACCCAGTACTTC. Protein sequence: CASSPYPGQRVGSETQYF.

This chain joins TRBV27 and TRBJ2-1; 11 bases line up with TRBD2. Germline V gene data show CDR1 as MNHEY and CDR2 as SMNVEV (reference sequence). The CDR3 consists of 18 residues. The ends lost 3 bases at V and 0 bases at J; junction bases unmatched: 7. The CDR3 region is CASSLASGGLSSYNEQFF. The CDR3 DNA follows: TGTGCCAGCAGTTTGGCTAGCGGGGGGCTGAGCTCCTACAATGAGCAGTTCTTC.

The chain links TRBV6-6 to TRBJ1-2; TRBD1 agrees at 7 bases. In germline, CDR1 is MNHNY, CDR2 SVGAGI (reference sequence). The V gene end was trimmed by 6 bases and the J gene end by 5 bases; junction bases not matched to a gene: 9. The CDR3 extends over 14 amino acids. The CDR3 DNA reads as TGTGCCAGCAGCCCCCCCGGGACAGAATATGGCTACACCTTC. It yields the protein CASSPPGTEYGYTF.

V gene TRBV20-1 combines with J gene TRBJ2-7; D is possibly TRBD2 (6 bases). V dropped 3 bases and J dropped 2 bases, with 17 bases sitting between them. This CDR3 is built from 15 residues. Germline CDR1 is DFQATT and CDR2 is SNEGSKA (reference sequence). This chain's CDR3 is CSASGSGTGAYEQYF. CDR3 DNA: TGCAGTGCTAGTGGATCCGGGACTGGGGCCTACGAGCAGTACTTC.

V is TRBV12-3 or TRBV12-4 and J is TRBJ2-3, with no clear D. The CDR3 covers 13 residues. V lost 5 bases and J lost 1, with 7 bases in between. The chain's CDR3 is CASSPTRTDTQYF. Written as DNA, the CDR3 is TGTGCCAGCAGTCCCACTCGCACAGATACGCAGTATTTT.